This paragraph reports one T cell receptor beta chain. The junction does not match germline at one end; this may be a read error. The data were obtained in a study of regulatory T cells in long-lasting Graves disease. Arm-PCR of CDR3 regions and iRepertoire HTBI primers were the basis on which TCR beta libraries were built. Each CDR3 protein is one row after TCRdb ran MiXCR on the multiplex PCR reads. The sample consists of 650,000 to 700,000 distinct CDR3 sequences, 30% of them appearing once. Time point here: persistent/refractory GD, antithyroid drugs over 5 years with positive TRAb. With RNA extracted from PBMCs as input, the TCR library was made. Germline loops: CDR1 MNHEY, CDR2 SVGEGT. CDR3 length: 15 amino acids.

This rearrangement joins TRBV6-2 or TRBV6-3 to TRBJ1-5; TRBD1 aligns across 8 bases. Sequencing used peripheral blood mononuclear cells (PBMCs), obtained when the disease was refractory, from a patient treated with antithyroid drugs. This clonotype originated in a female donor with Graves disease. This CDR3 reads CACRPGQGIRQPQHF. The CDR3 DNA sequence: TGTGCCTGCAGGCCTGGACAGGGTATTCGTCAGCCCCAGCATTTT.